This T cell receptor (beta chain) was documented in a study of neoadjuvant anti-PD-1 for oral cavity cancer. Regarding the study as a whole: PBMC Gini-index clonality exceeded responders' in non-responders post-nivolumab.

Libraries were prepared by immunoSEQ multiplex PCR; TCRdb keeps only in-frame clonotypes and omits some of them. The profile covers 13,000 to 15,000 clones, with about three quarters appearing a single time and 2.5% to 3.5% taken by the ten largest. This clone occurred a few times. Its antigen is unknown. This specimen consisted of PBMCs, obtained before nivolumab (anti-PD-1) treatment. This clonotype originated in a person aged 40 to 85 with oral cavity squamous cell carcinoma.

In nucleotides, the CDR3 is TGTGCCAGCAGCTTATCTGCAGGGTGGGGCCAAGAGACCCAGTACTTC. Amino acids: CASSLSAGWGQETQYF. This chain connects TRBV13 to TRBJ2-5; a weak D match, TRBD1 (5 bases). This CDR3 is built from 16 residues. The ends were cut back, 2 bases at V and 1 base at J, with 14 bases in the middle. Germline V CDR1 and CDR2: PRHDT, FYEKMQ (reference sequence).